A single sample is the source of the 25 T cell receptor beta chains below, sequenced in a study of T-cell reconstitution after alpha-beta-depleted transplantation in children. This sample's TCRbeta library carried unique molecular identifier barcodes. TCRdb independently ran MiXCR on the PCR reads; one entry per CDR3 protein. The sample contains hundreds of thousands of distinct CDR3 sequences, 15% to 20% of which appear only once. Specimen: PBMCs, mostly from graft donor cells, collected 360 days after TCRalphabeta/CD19-depleted stem cell transplant. Receptor source: a male patient under 18 who had a stem cell transplant for acute lymphoblastic leukemia, so the T cells may come from the graft donor.

Details on this clonotype: At one end, the junction sequence differs from germline, possibly due to a read error. The rearrangement uses TRBV20-1 and TRBJ2-3, with 9 bases that match TRBD1. The CDR3 loop spans 11 amino acids. Germline values: CDR1 DFQATT, CDR2 SNEGSKA (reference sequence). The CDR3 spells CSASDPRQGEF. The CDR3 coding sequence is TGCAGTGCTAGTGACCCTCGACAGGGGGAATTT.

This clonotype was observed a handful of times. The chain carries TRBV12-3 or TRBV12-4 and TRBJ2-7; 9 nucleotides align to TRBD2. The CDR3 has 15 amino acids. Trimming removed 6 bases from V and 0 bases from J; junction bases left unmatched: 6. The CDR3 here is CASRPSGRSSYEQYF. In DNA form, the CDR3 reads TGTGCCAGCAGACCAAGCGGGAGGAGCTCCTACGAGCAGTACTTC.

CDR3 loop: CATSRPLGGSGNTIYF. DNA for the CDR3: TGTGCCACCAGCAGACCCTTGGGGGGGTCTGGAAACACCATATATTTT. V is TRBV15 and J is TRBJ1-3; D is possibly TRBD1 (5 bases). This CDR3 spans 16 amino acids. Looked up from germline, CDR1 is LNHNV and CDR2 is YYDKDF (reference sequence). Trimming shortened V by 2 bases and J by 1 base, and 12 bases separated the two germline ends.

This clonotype was observed a few times. The rearrangement uses TRBV15 and TRBJ2-2; 11 bases map to TRBD2. Germline CDR1 reads LNHNV; CDR2 reads YYDKDF (reference sequence). The CDR3 runs to 16 residues. J was trimmed by 6 bases and V by 5 bases; bases with no gene match: 8. CDR3 loop: CATSPRLAGGPGELFF. DNA of the CDR3: TGTGCCACCAGCCCGCGTCTAGCGGGAGGTCCCGGGGAGCTGTTTTTT.

This clonotype has just a few counts. The chain links TRBV18 to TRBJ1-1; D is unresolved. Germline CDR1 is KGHSH and CDR2 is LQKENI. The CDR3 runs 15 residues. V lost 4 bases and J 1 base, leaving 13 bases between the germline ends. The CDR3 region has the DNA TGTGCCAGCTCACGTCGGGGTTCTGAGAACACTGAAGCTTTCTTT. It yields the protein CASSRRGSENTEAFF.

The rearrangement joins TRBV7-2 to TRBJ2-5; possibly TRBD2 for D (5 bases). V dropped 4 bases and J dropped 7 bases, with 22 bases sitting between them. This CDR3 is 16 amino acids long. Germline V gene lookup returns CDR1 SGHTA and CDR2 FQGNSA. CDR3 DNA: TGTGCCAGCAGCTCCACAAGGCCCGGGGAATGGGGGACCCAGTACTTC. It specifies CASSSTRPGEWGTQYF.

The chain joins TRBV10-3 to TRBJ2-7, with D possibly TRBD2 on 6 matching bases. The length of the CDR3 is 15 residues. V was cut by 0 bases and J by 3 bases, with 12 bases left in between. Germline-derived CDR1 and CDR2 are ENHRY and SYGVKD. CDR3 in amino acids: CAISESMTRSYEQYF. The CDR3 nucleotides read TGTGCCATCAGTGAGTCGATGACTAGAAGCTACGAGCAGTACTTC.

This clonotype was detected once. The rearrangement joins TRBV7-9 to TRBJ1-1, with D hard to call. This CDR3 contains 12 residues. Germline V CDR1 and CDR2: SEHNR, FQNEAQ (reference sequence). The ends were cut back, 5 bases at V and 9 bases at J, with 13 bases in the middle. CDR3 region: CASSPDRVQAFF. Written as DNA, the CDR3 is TGTGCCAGCAGCCCCGATCGGGTACAAGCTTTCTTT.

The chain employs TRBV27 and TRBJ1-2, with D perhaps TRBD1 (6 bases). Germline lookup yields CDR1 MNHEY and CDR2 SMNVEV (reference sequence). This CDR3 spans 17 amino acids. V lost 3 bases and J 3 bases, leaving 20 bases between the germline ends. This CDR3 reads CASSFFPGGGRHYGYTF. In nucleotides, the CDR3 is TGTGCCAGCAGTTTTTTCCCAGGCGGGGGGCGGCACTATGGCTACACCTTC.

The V call is TRBV2, the J call TRBJ2-5, with D uncertain. This CDR3 region has 12 residues. Germline V gene data show CDR1 as SNHLY and CDR2 as FYNNEI. Trimming stripped 7 bases from V and 5 bases from J, with 11 bases between. The CDR3 DNA follows: TGTGCCAGCACCTATGAAAGGGAGACCCAGTACTTC. It yields the protein CASTYERETQYF. Complete variable domain (other parts from reference TRBV2 and TRBJ2-5): EPEVTQTPSHQVTQMGQEVILRCVPISNHLYFYWYRQILGQKVEFLVSFYNNEISEKSEIFDDQFSVERPDGSNFTLKIRSTKLEDSAMYFCASTYERETQYFGPGTRLLVL.

V usage is TRBV19 and J usage is TRBJ2-7; TRBD1 matches at 7 bases. V dropped 6 bases and J dropped 6; count of bases not matched to a gene: 5. CDR3 length equals 12 residues. Germline V CDR1 and CDR2: LNHDA, SQIVND (reference sequence). CDR3 nucleotides: TGTGCCAGTAGCGCGACAGGGTTCGAGCAGTACTTC. It is translated as CASSATGFEQYF.

This clonotype was counted at least ten times. J is TRBJ2-3 and V is TRBV20-1, with unresolved D. Trimming stripped 0 bases from V and 2 bases from J, with 12 bases between. CDR3 length equals 15 residues. Germline CDR1 DFQATT, CDR2 SNEGSKA (reference sequence). In DNA, the CDR3 is TGCAGTGCTAGAGATTGGAACTACCACACAGATACGCAGTATTTT. Translation: CSARDWNYHTDTQYF.

This clonotype appeared a few times. V gene TRBV5-1 combines with J gene TRBJ1-1; the D is unclear. The CDR3 is 14 residues long. Germline CDR1 is SGHRS and CDR2 is YFSETQ. V lost 2 bases to trimming and J lost 6 bases, with 14 bases between them. CDR3 sequence (DNA): TGCGCCAGCAGCTTTCTCCGGGATGGTCCTGAAGCTTTCTTT. Translated, it gives CASSFLRDGPEAFF. The variable domain in full, completed from reference TRBV5-1 and TRBJ1-1, reads KAGVTQTPRYLIKTRGQQVTLSCSPISGHRSVSWYQQTPGQGLQFLFEYFSETQRNKGNFPGRFSGRQFSNSRSEMNVSTLELGDSALYLCASSFLRDGPEAFFGQGTRLTVV.

This clonotype has at least ten counts. In DNA form, the CDR3 reads TGTGCCAGCAGTGAGCAGAGGGCCGGGGAGCTGTTTTTT. Its translation is CASSEQRAGELFF. J is TRBJ2-2 and V is TRBV6-1, with D perhaps TRBD2 (5 bases). This CDR3 comprises 13 residues. V was clipped by 3 bases and J by 6 bases, with 8 bases between them. The germline V gene has CDR1 MNHNS and CDR2 SASEGT.

The V call is TRBV5-1, the J call TRBJ2-7, with no clear D. This CDR3 comprises 13 residues. The V end lost 2 bases, the J end lost 3 bases, and 9 bases lay between the germline ends. Germline CDR1 SGHRS, CDR2 YFSETQ. The chain's CDR3 is CASSFSQVYEQYF. The CDR3 region has the DNA TGCGCCAGCAGCTTCTCCCAGGTCTACGAGCAGTACTTC.

This clonotype occurred once. This chain connects TRBV6-5 to TRBJ1-1; the D is unclear. Germline CDR1 and CDR2: MNHEY and SVGAGI. The CDR3 has 14 amino acids. V dropped 0 bases and J dropped 7 bases, with 12 bases sitting between them. As DNA, the CDR3 is TGTGCCAGCAGTTACTCCCGAACCCACGGTGAAGCTTTCTTT. Translation gives CASSYSRTHGEAFF.

In its sample, this clonotype was seen many times. This sequence joins TRBV3-1 and TRBJ2-7; D tentatively fits TRBD1 or TRBD2 (5 bases each). CDR3 size: 14 residues. Germline V gene lookup returns CDR1 LGHDT and CDR2 YNNKEL (reference sequence). Trimming pared 5 bases from V and 2 bases from J, leaving 13 bases between. The CDR3: CASSVGTGTYEQYF. The DNA for the CDR3 is TGTGCCAGCAGCGTAGGGACGGGGACCTACGAGCAGTACTTC.

This chain joins TRBV19 and TRBJ1-1, with D unclear. V was shortened by 7 bases and J by 5 bases, with 11 bases between the two germline ends. The CDR3 contains 12 residues. CDR1 LNHDA and CDR2 SQIVND come from the germline V gene (reference sequence). CDR3 nucleotides: TGTGCCAGTAACGTGATGGGAACTGAAGCTTTCTTT. As protein: CASNVMGTEAFF.

Notes on this clonotype: A much larger clone differs from this one at a single base, so this may be a read error. This chain links TRBV2 with TRBJ2-1; a weak D match, TRBD2 (7 bases). V lost 6 bases to trimming and J lost 0 bases, with 12 bases between them. CDR1 is SNHLY, CDR2 FYNNEI, per germline. This CDR3 spans 15 amino acids. The chain's CDR3 is CASRWGGCSYNEQFF. The CDR3 DNA reads TGTGCCAGCAGATGGGGGGGCTGCTCCTACAATGAGCAGTTCTTC.

This clonotype turned up a few times. The V call is TRBV7-3, the J call TRBJ2-1; D may match TRBD1 or TRBD2 (5 bases each). This CDR3 has 14 residues. The V end lost 5 bases, the J end lost 7 bases, and 15 bases lay between the germline ends. Germline V lookup: CDR1 SGHTA, CDR2 FQGTGA. The CDR3 DNA reads as TGTGCCAGCAGCATCGCCGGGGCTTTTAATGAGCAGTTCTTC. Residues: CASSIAGAFNEQFF.

The genes are TRBV20-1 and TRBJ2-7, with TRBD1 as a possible D gene (6 bases). The germline gives CDR1 DFQATT, CDR2 SNEGSKA (reference sequence). Trimming took 0 bases from V and 2 from J, leaving 14 bases between them. The CDR3 contains 15 residues. Here the CDR3 DNA reads TGCAGTGCTAGAGATTCCGGCAGGGGACCCTACGAGCAGTACTTC. Translation: CSARDSGRGPYEQYF.

This clonotype was recorded a few times. This chain connects TRBV20-1 to TRBJ2-3; 14 positions agree with TRBD2. The CDR3 runs 16 residues. The J segment lost 4 bases and the V segment lost 5 bases, leaving 8 bases of the junction unmatched. CDR1 and CDR2 (germline): DFQATT, SNEGSKA (reference sequence). The CDR3 sequence is CSAFGLAGGTADTQYF. The CDR3 bases are TGCAGTGCTTTCGGACTAGCGGGAGGAACGGCAGATACGCAGTATTTT.

This clonotype was seen repeatedly, ten times or more. The chain couples TRBV11-2 to TRBJ2-2; D might be TRBD1 (5 bases). The CDR3 contains 14 residues. Germline CDR1 reads SGHAT; CDR2 reads FQNNGV. The ends were cut back, 5 bases at V and 4 bases at J, with 11 bases in the middle. CDR3 loop: CASSKGWPTGELFF. The CDR3 DNA follows: TGTGCCAGCAGCAAGGGGTGGCCCACCGGGGAGCTGTTTTTT.

This clonotype was seen a handful of times. The rearrangement links TRBV9 to TRBJ2-3, with TRBD2 matching 10 bases. The CDR3 has 16 amino acids. J gave up 5 bases and V 0 bases, and 6 bases lay outside the gene matches. Looked up from germline, CDR1 is SGDLS and CDR2 is YYNGEE. The CDR3 sequence is CASSVGLAGEGDTQYF. The CDR3 DNA sequence: TGTGCCAGCAGCGTAGGGCTAGCGGGAGAGGGAGATACGCAGTATTTT.

The J gene is TRBJ2-1, the V gene TRBV7-3, with 7 bases aligning to TRBD2. The CDR3 spans 15 residues. Germline assignment: CDR1 SGHTA and CDR2 FQGTGA. After removal of 4 bases from V and 8 bases from J, the junction contained 11 bases not matched to a gene. This CDR3 is CASSSGLVLIDEQFF. DNA of the CDR3: TGTGCCAGCAGCTCTGGACTAGTATTAATAGATGAGCAGTTCTTC.